A selection of T cell receptor beta chains follows, all from one sample in a study of long-term antiretroviral therapy in people with HIV. The data were produced by immunoSEQ multiplex PCR, yet TCRdb's version contains in-frame clones alone and is incomplete. The sample holds over 30,000 clones; about four fifths are singletons and the top ten take around 3.6%. This material consisted of unsorted PBMCs, taken 3 years after starting antiretroviral therapy. The source is a man between 45 and 60 years old with HIV. CDR3s include the opening cysteine and the closing phenylalanine or tryptophan. Fields, in order: D gene, J gene, V gene, clone size, CDR3 protein. D genes are given only for firm matches. Expanded clones are given a class, and other clones once, few, many or no size at all.

>.|TRBJ2-5|TRBV2|.
CASSDRDETQYF
>.|TRBJ2-2|TRBV9|.
CASSVGFGNTGELFF
>.|TRBJ2-3|TRBV4-3|.
CASSQDGRDPSTDTQYF
>.|TRBJ2-5|TRBV5-1|.
CASSLAVGGETQYF
>TRBD1|TRBJ1-5|TRBV6-5|.
CASREEGASNQPQHF
>.|TRBJ2-3|TRBV7-8|.
CASSLEEFGTDTQYF
>TRBD2|TRBJ2-7|TRBV10-3|.
CAISGGSSYEQYF
>.|TRBJ2-3|TRBV6-1|.
CASSEGNTDTQYF
>.|TRBJ2-7|TRBV10-3|.
CAIRREELLDSEQYF
>.|TRBJ1-3|TRBV7-9|.
CASSSTVPNSGNTIYF
>.|TRBJ2-5|TRBV28|.
CASSLKGAKTQYF
>.|TRBJ2-6|TRBV9|.
CASSVGPGDAGANVLTF
>.|TRBJ1-2|TRBV19|few
CASSPGLGYTF
>.|TRBJ1-1|TRBV6-5|once
CASSYGRANTEAFF
>.|TRBJ1-1|TRBV4-2|.
CASSQVRESTEAFF
>.|TRBJ1-2|TRBV4-2|.
CASSQDGRGSYGYTF
>TRBD1|TRBJ2-3|TRBV4-3|few
CASSQRTGRTDTQYF
>.|TRBJ1-5|TRBV7-2|.
CASRRTTGLAAPQHF
>TRBD1|TRBJ1-6|TRBV5-5|.
CASSLVPGTDNSPLHF
>.|TRBJ1-2|TRBV7-9|few
CASSRDRWKGYTF
>TRBD1|TRBJ1-5|TRBV9|.
CASSVGEDRVNQPQHF
>TRBD1|TRBJ1-4|TRBV9|once
CASSATGTDNEKLFF
>TRBD1|TRBJ1-2|TRBV5-6|.
CASSLPSGQGAKGLYGYTF
>.|TRBJ2-1|TRBV9|.
CASSVMAYNEQFF
>TRBD1|TRBJ2-7|TRBV6-5|.
CASSYHTGDPAYEQYF
>TRBD2|TRBJ2-5|TRBV10-3|.
CAISDPTSGRRETQYF
>.|TRBJ1-6|TRBV10-3|.
CAISRDKDNSPLHF
>TRBD1|TRBJ2-7|TRBV5-1|.
CASSSLETGTYEQYF
>.|TRBJ2-2|TRBV4-1|few
CASSHAWTDLNTGELFF
>.|TRBJ2-7|TRBV5-1|.
CASSSLSVHEQYF
>.|TRBJ1-5|TRBV19|.
CATKRAYLSNQPQHF
>.|TRBJ2-3|TRBV9|.
CASSPRGTDTQYF
>TRBD2|TRBJ2-7|TRBV6-1|.
CASSLLAGFYEQYF